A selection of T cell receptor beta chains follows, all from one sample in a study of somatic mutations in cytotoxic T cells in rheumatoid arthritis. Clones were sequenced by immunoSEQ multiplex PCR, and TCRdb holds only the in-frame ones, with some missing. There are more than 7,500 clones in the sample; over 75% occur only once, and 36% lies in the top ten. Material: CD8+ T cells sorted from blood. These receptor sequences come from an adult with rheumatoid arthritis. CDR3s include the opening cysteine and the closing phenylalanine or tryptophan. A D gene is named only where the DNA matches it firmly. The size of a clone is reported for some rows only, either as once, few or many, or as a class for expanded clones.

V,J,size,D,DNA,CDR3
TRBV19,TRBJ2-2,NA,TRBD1,TGTGCCAGTAGCATTAAGGGGGCCTACACCGGGGAGCTGTTTTTT,CASSIKGAYTGELFF
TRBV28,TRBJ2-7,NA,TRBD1,TGTGCCAGCAGCTTCAGGGGGCCCACCTACGAGCAGTACTTC,CASSFRGPTYEQYF
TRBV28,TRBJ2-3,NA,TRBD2,TGTGCCAGCAGTTTCCCGGGGGGAATTTCTAGCACAGATACGCAGTATTTT,CASSFPGGISSTDTQYF
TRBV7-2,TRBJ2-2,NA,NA,TGTGCCAGCACGGCGTTCGGACTCCTTTACACCGGGGAGCTGTTTTTT,CASTAFGLLYTGELFF
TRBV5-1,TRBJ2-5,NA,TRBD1,TGCGCCAGCAGCTTTGGCAGGGGGCTTCAAGAGACCCAGTACTTC,CASSFGRGLQETQYF
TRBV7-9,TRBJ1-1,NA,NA,TGTGCCAGCAGCCCAGGGGCAGGAGCTTTCTTT,CASSPGAGAFF
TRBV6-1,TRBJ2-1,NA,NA,TGTGCCAGCAGTGACAACGAGAGGGATGAGCAGTTCTTC,CASSDNERDEQFF
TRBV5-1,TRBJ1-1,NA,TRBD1,TGCGCCAGCAGCTTGACAGGGGTCTCAACTGAAGCTTTCTTT,CASSLTGVSTEAFF
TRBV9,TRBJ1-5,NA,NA,TGTGCCAGCTCTATGGGGTATAGCAATCAGCCCCAGCATTTT,CASSMGYSNQPQHF
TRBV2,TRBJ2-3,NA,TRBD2,TGTGCTATACTAGCGGGGATCACAGATACGCAGTATTTT,CAILAGITDTQYF
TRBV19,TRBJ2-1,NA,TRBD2,TGTGCCACCGCCTCGGGCGGGAGGGGAAATGAGCAGTTCTTC,CATASGGRGNEQFF
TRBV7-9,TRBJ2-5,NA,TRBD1,TGTGCCAGCAGCCCCCCGGACAGGGGTGTCGAGACCCAGTACTTC,CASSPPDRGVETQYF
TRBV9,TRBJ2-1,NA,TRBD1,TGTGCCAGCAGCGTACGACAGGGAGTTCAAGATGAGCAGTTCTTC,CASSVRQGVQDEQFF
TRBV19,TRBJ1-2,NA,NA,TGTGCCAGTAGTCCAGCCGGCTACTATGGCTACACCTTC,CASSPAGYYGYTF
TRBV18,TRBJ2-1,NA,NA,TGTGCCAGCTCACTAGATAACAATGAGCAGTTCTTC,CASSLDNNEQFF
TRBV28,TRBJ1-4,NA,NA,TGTGCCAGCAGTCCCGGTTCGAGCCCTAATGAAAAACTGTTTTTT,CASSPGSSPNEKLFF
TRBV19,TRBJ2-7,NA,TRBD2,TGTGCCAGTACCCAGGACACGGGGGAGGGGGAGCAGTACTTC,CASTQDTGEGEQYF
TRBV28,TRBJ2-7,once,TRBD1,TGTGCCAGCAGTTTCCCCACAGGGGTCGAGCAGTACTTC,CASSFPTGVEQYF
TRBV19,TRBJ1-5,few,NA,TGTGCCAGTAGTCCCGGATTTAATCAGCCCCAGCATTTT,CASSPGFNQPQHF
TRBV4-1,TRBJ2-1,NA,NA,TGCGCCAGCAGCCAAGACGGCAATGAGCAGTTCTTC,CASSQDGNEQFF
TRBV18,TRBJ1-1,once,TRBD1,TGTGCCAGCTCACCACAGGCAGGGGGCCACACTGAAGCTTTCTTT,CASSPQAGGHTEAFF
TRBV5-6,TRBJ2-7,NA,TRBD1,TGTGCCAGCAGCTTGGTCACCGGGACAGAGTACTACGAGCAGTACTTC,CASSLVTGTEYYEQYF
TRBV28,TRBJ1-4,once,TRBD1,TGTGCCAGCAGTACAACCCCCGGGACAGGGTTTGAAAAACTGTTTTTT,CASSTTPGTGFEKLFF
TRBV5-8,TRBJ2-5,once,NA,TGTGCCAGCGCCCCGGAGTGGGGGTTGGAGACCCAGTACTTC,CASAPEWGLETQYF
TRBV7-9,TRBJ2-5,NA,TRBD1,TGTGCCAGCAGCCTGGGGCCAGGGGGCTGGGAGACCCAGTACTTC,CASSLGPGGWETQYF
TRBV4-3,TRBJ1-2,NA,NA,TGCGCCAGCAGCCAACAGAGCAGGGGACGTAACTATGGCTACACCTTC,CASSQQSRGRNYGYTF
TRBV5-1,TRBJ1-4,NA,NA,TGCGCCAGCAGCTTGACGGGGGTCGGTGAAAAACTGTTTTTT,CASSLTGVGEKLFF
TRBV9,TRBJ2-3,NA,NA,TGTGCCAGCAGCGGCCCGGGTAGCCCGAGCCCCAGGGGAGATACGCAGTATTTT,CASSGPGSPSPRGDTQYF
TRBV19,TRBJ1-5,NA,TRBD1,TGTGCCAGTAGGACAGGGGATGCTCAGCCCCAGCATTTT,CASRTGDAQPQHF
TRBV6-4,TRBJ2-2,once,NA,TGTGCCAGCAGTGACGCCCCCAATCACGGGGAGCTGTTTTTT,CASSDAPNHGELFF
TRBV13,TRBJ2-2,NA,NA,TGTGCCAGCAGCATGGAGGGGCCAAGCTACACCGGGGAGCTGTTTTTT,CASSMEGPSYTGELFF
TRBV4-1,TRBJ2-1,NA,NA,TGCGCCAGCAGCCAAGAGCCGGGATCCCGATACAATGAGCAGTTCTTC,CASSQEPGSRYNEQFF
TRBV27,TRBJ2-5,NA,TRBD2,TGTGCCAGCAGTTTTGGTTTCGAGGGAGGGGAGACCCAGTACTTC,CASSFGFEGGETQYF
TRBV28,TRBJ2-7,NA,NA,TGTGCCAGCAGTTTGATAAGGAGGGGCGACGAGCAGTACTTC,CASSLIRRGDEQYF
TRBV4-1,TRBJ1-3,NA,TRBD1,TGCGCCAGCAGCTGGATGACAGGGCGCTCTGGAAACACCATATATTTT,CASSWMTGRSGNTIYF
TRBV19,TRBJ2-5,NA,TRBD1,TGTGCCAGTAGTAAGGGACAGGGGTTGGAGACCCAGTACTTC,CASSKGQGLETQYF
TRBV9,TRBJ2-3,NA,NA,TGTGCCAGCAGCGCGGGCAGCACAGATACGCAGTATTTT,CASSAGSTDTQYF
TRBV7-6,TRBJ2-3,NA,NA,TGTGCCAGCAGCTTGGAACACCTCAGCACAGATACGCAGTATTTT,CASSLEHLSTDTQYF
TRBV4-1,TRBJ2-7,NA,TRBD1,TGCGCCAGCAGCTTAACATGGGACAGATCCTACGAGCAGTACTTC,CASSLTWDRSYEQYF
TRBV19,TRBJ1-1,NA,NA,TGTGCCAGTACTAGTTGGGCAGGGGAAGACACTGAAGCTTTCTTT,CASTSWAGEDTEAFF
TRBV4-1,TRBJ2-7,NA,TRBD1,TGCGCCAGCAGCCAGAACGGACAGGGGTACTACGAGCAGTACTTC,CASSQNGQGYYEQYF
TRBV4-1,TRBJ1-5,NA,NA,TGCGCCAGCAGCCAAGATACAAGGGGAGCCCAGCATTTT,CASSQDTRGAQHF
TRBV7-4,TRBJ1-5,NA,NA,TGTGCCAGCAGCTTAAATATCGACAGGAGCAATCAGCCCCAGCATTTT,CASSLNIDRSNQPQHF
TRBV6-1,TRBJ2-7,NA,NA,TGTGCCAGCAGTGAGTTGTCGGTGACAGCCTACGAGCAGTACTTC,CASSELSVTAYEQYF
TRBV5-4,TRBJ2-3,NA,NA,TGTGCCAGCAGCTTCCGAGGTACGCAGTATTTT,CASSFRGTQYF
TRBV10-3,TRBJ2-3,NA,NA,TGTGCCATCAGAAGCAGTACTTTGGACTTGTTTAGCACAGATACGCAGTATTTT,CAIRSSTLDLFSTDTQYF
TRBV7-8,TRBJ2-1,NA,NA,TGTGCCAGCAGCTTAGAGACCGAGCCGCCCTACAATGAGCAGTTCTTC,CASSLETEPPYNEQFF
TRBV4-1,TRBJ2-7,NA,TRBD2,TGCGCCAGCAGCCCATCCACAGCGGGATCCTACGAGCAGTACTTC,CASSPSTAGSYEQYF
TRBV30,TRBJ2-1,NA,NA,TGTGCCTGGAGTCCGGACGGGAGCTCCTACAATGAGCAGTTCTTC,CAWSPDGSSYNEQFF
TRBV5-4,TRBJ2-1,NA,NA,TGTGCCAGCAGCTTGGACTCCCCGAGCTCCTACAATGAGCAGTTCTTC,CASSLDSPSSYNEQFF
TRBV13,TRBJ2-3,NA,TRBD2,TGTGCCAGCAGCTTAGGACTAGCGGGACCCTTCAGGATTGATACGCAGTATTTT,CASSLGLAGPFRIDTQYF
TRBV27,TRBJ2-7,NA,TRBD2,TGTGCCAGCAGTCTTACCATCCGGACTAGCCACGGCGAGCAGTACTTC,CASSLTIRTSHGEQYF